This is a list of T cell receptor beta chains from one sample in a study of cytomegalovirus exposure and HLA in healthy donors. TCRdb keeps only in-frame clones here, not all; method: immunoSEQ multiplex PCR. The data contain roughly 140,000 clones, around 80% of them singletons. The sequenced material came from PBMCs. The source of these receptors is a middle-aged man in good health and CMV-seropositive. CDR3s include the opening cysteine and the closing phenylalanine or tryptophan. D genes are given only for firm matches. Size is stated for part of the rows, as once, few or many counts, or as a class when the clone is expanded.

d_gene	abundance	j_gene	len	v_gene	CDR3aa	CDR3nt
NA	NA	TRBJ1-5	15	TRBV5-5	CASSLYGNSNQPQHF	TGTGCCAGCAGCTTGTACGGGAATAGCAATCAGCCCCAGCATTTT
NA	NA	TRBJ2-1	12	TRBV5-6	CASSFQGGEQFF	TGTGCCAGCAGCTTTCAGGGAGGTGAGCAGTTCTTC
NA	NA	TRBJ1-4	13	TRBV4-2	CASSQGTVEKLFF	TGTGCCAGCAGCCAAGGGACAGTTGAAAAACTGTTTTTT
NA	NA	TRBJ1-5	16	TRBV5-6	CASSRSTGSAISAQHF	TGTGCCAGCAGCCGGTCGACGGGGTCTGCTATCAGTGCCCAGCATTTT
NA	NA	TRBJ1-2	12	TRBV30	CAWMARAYGYTF	TGTGCCTGGATGGCCAGGGCTTATGGCTACACCTTC
NA	NA	TRBJ2-2	13	TRBV5-1	CATGHGGTGELFF	TGCGCCACCGGTCACGGGGGCACCGGGGAGCTGTTTTTT
NA	NA	TRBJ1-6	17	TRBV10-3	CAISESGASVNNSPLHF	TGTGCCATCAGTGAGTCGGGGGCATCCGTCAATAATTCACCCCTCCACTTT
NA	once	TRBJ1-4	16	TRBV6-5	CASSYSMGALREKLFF	TGTGCCAGCAGTTACTCGATGGGGGCGCTTCGTGAAAAACTGTTTTTT
NA	NA	TRBJ1-5	16	TRBV5-6	CASNLRQTFSNQPQHF	TGTGCCAGCAACTTGAGACAGACTTTTAGCAATCAGCCCCAGCATTTT
NA	NA	TRBJ2-1	14	TRBV19	CASAEGGSYNEQFF	TGTGCCAGTGCAGAAGGGGGCTCCTACAATGAGCAGTTCTTC
NA	NA	TRBJ2-2	14	TRBV18	CASSPGFHTGELFF	TGTGCCAGCTCACCCGGGTTTCACACCGGGGAGCTGTTTTTT
TRBD1	NA	TRBJ1-2	13	TRBV10-2	CASTVRDRGPYTF	TGCGCCTCTACTGTCCGGGACAGGGGGCCGTACACCTTC
TRBD2	NA	TRBJ2-1	18	TRBV27	CASSLNRLAGSSEDEQFF	TGTGCCAGCAGTTTAAATCGACTAGCGGGGAGCAGTGAGGATGAGCAGTTCTTC
NA	NA	TRBJ1-2	13	TRBV6-4	CASSETGLPGYTF	TGTGCCAGCAGTGAAACAGGTCTTCCGGGCTACACCTTC
TRBD1	NA	TRBJ1-1	14	TRBV11-2	CASSRDRANTEAFF	TGTGCCAGCAGCCGGGACAGAGCGAACACTGAAGCTTTCTTT
NA	NA	TRBJ1-2	14	TRBV25-1	CASSETGWTYGYTF	TGTGCCAGCAGTGAAACAGGGTGGACCTATGGCTACACCTTC
TRBD2	NA	TRBJ2-1	19	TRBV7-9	CASSLRSSGGPLSYNEQFF	TGTGCCAGCAGCTTACGCTCTAGCGGGGGGCCTCTATCCTACAATGAGCAGTTCTTC
NA	NA	TRBJ1-4	15	TRBV9	CASSASGTWTEKLFF	TGTGCCAGCAGCGCTTCCGGGACTTGGACGGAAAAACTGTTTTTT
NA	once	TRBJ2-5	12	TRBV13	CASSLRGETQYF	TGTGCCAGCAGCCTTCGGGGAGAGACCCAGTACTTC
NA	few	TRBJ2-5	17	TRBV7-9	CASSPVDRGRVQETQYF	TGTGCCAGCAGCCCAGTTGACCGAGGCAGGGTCCAAGAGACCCAGTACTTC
TRBD1	few	TRBJ1-5	15	TRBV19	CASSGGQRSNQPQHF	TGTGCCAGTAGTGGGGGACAGCGGAGTAATCAGCCCCAGCATTTT
TRBD1	NA	TRBJ1-1	14	TRBV19	CASRRTGLNTEAFF	TGTGCCAGTAGAAGGACAGGTCTGAACACTGAAGCTTTCTTT